The rows below give T cell receptor beta chains drawn from one sample of a study of cytomegalovirus exposure and HLA in healthy donors. The protocol was immunoSEQ multiplex PCR, while the TCRdb copy is restricted to in-frame clones and leaves out a portion. The sample table sets out approximately 120,000 clones. What was sequenced was PBMCs. These receptors all come from a man aged 35-49 years in good health and CMV-seronegative. CDR3s include the opening cysteine and the closing phenylalanine or tryptophan. The D gene is left open where the match is weak.

v_call	d_call	j_call	cdr3_nt	cdr3_aa
TRBV6-5	.	TRBJ2-5	TGTGCCAGCAGTTACTCTCTAGCCCACGAGACCCAGTACTTC	CASSYSLAHETQYF
TRBV25-1	.	TRBJ2-5	TGTGCCAGCAGTGAAGCTAGACCTCAAGAGACCCAGTACTTC	CASSEARPQETQYF
TRBV11-3	.	TRBJ2-7	TGTGCCAGCAGCTCGGTCTCAGGGGAGCACCTGATCGAGCAGTACTTC	CASSSVSGEHLIEQYF
TRBV6-5	.	TRBJ1-2	TGTGCCAGCAGGGGCCTCGGCGCCTATGGCTACACCTTC	CASRGLGAYGYTF
TRBV7-8	.	TRBJ2-1	TGTGCCAGCAGCCCCACCAGACACTCCTACAATGAGCAGTTCTTC	CASSPTRHSYNEQFF
TRBV19	.	TRBJ1-1	TGTGCCAGTAGTATCACAGGGCTTACTGAAGCTTTCTTT	CASSITGLTEAFF
TRBV7-6	.	TRBJ2-2	TGTGCCAGCAGCCCTAACCCCGGGGAGCTGTTTTTT	CASSPNPGELFF
TRBV5-8	.	TRBJ2-1	TGTGCCAGCAGCCTAAGAGGATTCTCCTACAATGAGCAGTTCTTC	CASSLRGFSYNEQFF
TRBV29-1	.	TRBJ2-7	TGCAGCGTCAGCGTATCCTACGAGCAGTACTTC	CSVSVSYEQYF
TRBV7-9	TRBD2	TRBJ2-3	TGTGCCAGCAGCATCGGGACTAGCGGGGGGTTGGATACGCAGTATTTT	CASSIGTSGGLDTQYF
TRBV7-7	.	TRBJ2-1	TGTGCTAGCAGCTTAGTCGACGGGAGTAATGAGCAGTTCTTC	CASSLVDGSNEQFF
TRBV5-1	TRBD1	TRBJ1-4	TGCGCCAGCAGCCTGGGAGGGACAGGGAATGAAAAACTGTTTTTT	CASSLGGTGNEKLFF
TRBV5-5	.	TRBJ2-1	TGTGCCAGCAGCTTGTTATCTGGCGGGGCCATAACCTACAATGAGCAGTTCTTC	CASSLLSGGAITYNEQFF
TRBV7-8	.	TRBJ1-2	TGTGCCAGCAGCCCCCGGGGTCGGACGCTGGGAGGGGGCTACACCTTC	CASSPRGRTLGGGYTF
TRBV9	TRBD1	TRBJ1-1	TGTGCCAGCAGCGTAGGGACAGGGCGGGGGAACACTGAAGCTTTCTTT	CASSVGTGRGNTEAFF
TRBV21-1	.	TRBJ2-3	TGTGCCAACTTATTACCCAGGAAGGGCACAGATACGCAGTATTTT	CANLLPRKGTDTQYF
TRBV7-2	TRBD1	TRBJ1-4	TGTGCCAGCAGCTTAGGACAGGGACTTGAAAAACTGTTTTTT	CASSLGQGLEKLFF
TRBV7-6	.	TRBJ2-2	TGTGCCAGCAGCCCCGGGACTTCGGGCGGGGAGCTGTTTTTT	CASSPGTSGGELFF
TRBV27	.	TRBJ1-2	TGTGCCAGCAGCCCAGACCACTGGGCGGGCTACACCTTC	CASSPDHWAGYTF
TRBV11-2	TRBD2	TRBJ2-3	TGTGCCAGCAGCACGCTCTTACTAGCGGGGGGACGGGCAGATACGCAGTATTTT	CASSTLLLAGGRADTQYF
TRBV10-1	TRBD2	TRBJ2-7	TGCGCCAGCAGTGAGAGCGGGAGGGCCGACGAGCAGTACTTC	CASSESGRADEQYF
TRBV7-9	TRBD2	TRBJ2-1	TGTGCCAGCAGCCGCCGCGGGGGAGTTGACGACAATGAGCAGTTCTTC	CASSRRGGVDDNEQFF
TRBV28	TRBD1	TRBJ2-7	TGTGCCAGCAGTCGAAGACAGGGGGCTAGAAGGTACGAGCAGTACTTC	CASSRRQGARRYEQYF
TRBV30	TRBD2	TRBJ2-2	TGTGCCTATTCAACTAGCGGGAGTACCGGGGAGCTGTTTTTT	CAYSTSGSTGELFF
TRBV5-5	.	TRBJ2-7	TGTGCCAGCAGCCCAAGGACAGAAGCCTACGAGCAGTACTTC	CASSPRTEAYEQYF
TRBV7-8	TRBD2	TRBJ2-7	TGTGCCGGAGGTAGCGGGATCTCCTACGAGCAGTACTTC	CAGGSGISYEQYF
TRBV19	TRBD1	TRBJ1-2	TGTGCCAGTAGTTCCACAGGGGTAACCAACCCGACCTTC	CASSSTGVTNPTF